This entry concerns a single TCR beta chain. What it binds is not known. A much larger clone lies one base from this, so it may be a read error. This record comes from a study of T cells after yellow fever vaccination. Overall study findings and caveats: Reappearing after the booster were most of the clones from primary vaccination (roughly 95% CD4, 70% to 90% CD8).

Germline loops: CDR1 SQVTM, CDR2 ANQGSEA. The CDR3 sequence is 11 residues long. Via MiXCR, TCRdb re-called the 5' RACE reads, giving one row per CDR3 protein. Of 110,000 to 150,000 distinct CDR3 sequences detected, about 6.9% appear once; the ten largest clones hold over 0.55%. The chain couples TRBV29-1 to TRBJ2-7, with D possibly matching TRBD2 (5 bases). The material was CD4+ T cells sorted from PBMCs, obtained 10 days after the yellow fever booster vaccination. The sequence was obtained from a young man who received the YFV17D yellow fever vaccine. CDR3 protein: CGVERAREQYF. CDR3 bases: TGCGGCGTAGAGAGGGCTCGTGAGCAGTACTTC.